These T cell receptor beta chains were read from a single sample in a study of blood T cells in healthy people across ages. TCRdb reanalysed the 5' RACE reads using MiXCR and keeps one entry per CDR3 protein. In the table there are roughly 1.9 million distinct CDR3 sequences, approximately 40% of which are singletons. Sequenced: blood. The receptors originated from a human donor in good health. Both conserved end residues are part of each CDR3. Each record gives: clone size, V gene, D gene, J gene, CDR3 protein, CDR3 DNA. A D gene is named only where the DNA matches it firmly. Clone size is given for some rows only: seen once, a few or many times, or a class if the clone is expanded.

size: NA
V: TRBV11-3
D: NA
J: TRBJ1-5
CDR3: CASSRPGQFSNQPQHF
DNA: TGTGCCAGCAGCCGACCCGGACAGTTTTCGAATCAGCCCCAGCATTTT

size: NA
V: TRBV28
D: NA
J: TRBJ2-7
CDR3: CASSDTTGTEQYF
DNA: TGTGCCAGCAGTGATACAACAGGGACCGAGCAGTACTTC

size: NA
V: TRBV24-1
D: NA
J: TRBJ2-1
CDR3: CATSDGAWEQFF
DNA: TGTGCCACCAGTGATGGGGCCTGGGAGCAGTTCTTC

size: NA
V: TRBV30
D: NA
J: TRBJ2-7
CDR3: CAWSSQVSGRRYF
DNA: TGTGCCTGGTCGTCCCAGGTTTCAGGTCGGCGGTACTTC

size: few
V: TRBV11-2
D: NA
J: TRBJ2-3
CDR3: CASSLHAGPDTQYF
DNA: TGTGCCAGCAGCCTCCATGCAGGCCCAGATACGCAGTATTTT

size: NA
V: TRBV10-3
D: TRBD1
J: TRBJ2-4
CDR3: CAITVDREYNEQYF
DNA: TGCGCCATCACCGTAGACAGGGAATACAATGAGCAGTACTTC

size: NA
V: TRBV4-3
D: TRBD1
J: TRBJ1-2
CDR3: CASSAGTEGDYGYTF
DNA: TGCGCCAGCAGCGCCGGGACAGAGGGCGACTATGGCTACACCTTC

size: NA
V: TRBV19
D: TRBD1
J: TRBJ1-2
CDR3: CASSPRAGGGGYTF
DNA: TGTGCCAGTAGTCCCCGGGCAGGGGGCGGAGGCTACACCTTC

size: many
V: TRBV20-1
D: NA
J: TRBJ2-7
CDR3: CSAQAGQSYEQYF
DNA: TGCAGTGCTCAAGCGGGACAGTCCTACGAGCAGTACTTC

size: NA
V: TRBV20-1
D: NA
J: TRBJ2-3
CDR3: CSATRLDLADTQYF
DNA: TGCAGTGCAACCCGACTAGACCTGGCAGATACGCAGTATTTT

size: many
V: TRBV4-3
D: NA
J: TRBJ2-1
CDR3: CASSQDPSAYNEQFF
DNA: TGCGCCAGCAGCCAAGACCCTAGCGCGTACAATGAGCAGTTCTTC

size: NA
V: TRBV20-1
D: NA
J: TRBJ1-2
CDR3: CSASADSGSGYTF
DNA: TGCAGTGCTAGTGCGGATTCGGGCAGCGGCTACACCTTC

size: few
V: TRBV9
D: TRBD1
J: TRBJ1-2
CDR3: CASSALGGTGRGYTF
DNA: TGTGCCAGCAGTGCACTCGGGGGGACAGGAAGAGGCTACACCTTC

size: NA
V: TRBV29-1
D: NA
J: TRBJ2-5
CDR3: CSVVKQGQETQYF
DNA: TGCAGCGTTGTGAAGCAGGGACAAGAGACCCAGTACTTC

size: NA
V: TRBV5-1
D: NA
J: TRBJ2-7
CDR3: CASSPRSVSDEQYF
DNA: TGCGCCAGCAGCCCTCGATCGGTATCTGACGAGCAGTACTTC

size: NA
V: TRBV11-2
D: NA
J: TRBJ2-1
CDR3: CASSSHLIHEQFF
DNA: TGTGCCAGCAGCTCCCATCTAATTCATGAGCAGTTCTTC

size: few
V: TRBV7-2
D: NA
J: TRBJ2-6
CDR3: CASSFQGRGANVLTF
DNA: TGTGCCAGCAGCTTCCAGGGTCGTGGGGCCAACGTCCTGACTTTC

size: NA
V: TRBV5-1
D: NA
J: TRBJ2-3
CDR3: CASTDLRTDTQYF
DNA: TGCGCCAGCACAGATCTGAGAACAGATACGCAGTATTTT

size: NA
V: TRBV7-6
D: NA
J: TRBJ2-7
CDR3: CASSSREGSYEQYF
DNA: TGTGCCAGCAGCTCCCGTGAGGGCTCCTACGAGCAGTACTTC

size: NA
V: TRBV11-2
D: TRBD1
J: TRBJ1-1
CDR3: CASSASLGTGTEAFF
DNA: TGTGCCAGCAGCGCTAGCCTTGGGACAGGTACTGAAGCTTTCTTT

size: NA
V: TRBV7-8
D: NA
J: TRBJ1-4
CDR3: CASSFTDGHNEKLFF
DNA: TGTGCCAGCAGCTTCACGGACGGACATAATGAAAAACTGTTTTTT

size: NA
V: TRBV5-1
D: NA
J: TRBJ1-4
CDR3: CASSQGRNNEKLFF
DNA: TGCGCCAGCAGCCAGGGACGGAATAATGAAAAACTGTTTTTT

size: once
V: TRBV10-3
D: NA
J: TRBJ1-1
CDR3: CAISDRGRVDTEAFF
DNA: TGTGCCATCAGTGACCGGGGGCGGGTGGACACTGAAGCTTTCTTT

size: NA
V: TRBV5-6
D: NA
J: TRBJ2-7
CDR3: CASSSERQVTYEQYF
DNA: TGTGCCAGCAGCTCAGAACGACAGGTTACCTACGAGCAGTACTTC

size: NA
V: TRBV20-1
D: NA
J: TRBJ2-5
CDR3: CSARGPLGPGETQYF
DNA: TGCAGTGCTAGAGGGCCCCTGGGTCCGGGGGAGACCCAGTACTTC

size: NA
V: TRBV4-3
D: NA
J: TRBJ1-2
CDR3: CASSQDPGRDGYTF
DNA: TGCGCCAGCAGCCAAGATCCCGGCCGGGATGGCTACACCTTC

size: few
V: TRBV6-5
D: NA
J: TRBJ1-2
CDR3: CASSYSSTTAYGYTF
DNA: TGTGCCAGCAGTTACTCGTCGACGACGGCCTATGGCTACACCTTC

size: NA
V: TRBV12-3/TRBV12-4
D: NA
J: TRBJ2-7
CDR3: CASSRAAGLSPYEQYF
DNA: TGTGCCAGCAGTCGGGCCGCGGGGCTGTCTCCCTACGAGCAGTACTTC

size: NA
V: TRBV20-1
D: TRBD1
J: TRBJ1-2
CDR3: CSATGGIDYDYTF
DNA: TGCAGTGCTACAGGGGGAATTGACTATGACTACACCTTC

size: NA
V: TRBV20-1
D: NA
J: TRBJ2-1
CDR3: CSARGAQYNEQFF
DNA: TGCAGTGCTAGAGGGGCACAGTACAATGAGCAGTTCTTC

size: few
V: TRBV6-5
D: NA
J: TRBJ1-2
CDR3: CASSSRVSSGDGYTF
DNA: TGTGCCAGCAGCTCGCGAGTCAGTTCCGGCGATGGCTACACCTTC

size: once
V: TRBV20-1
D: NA
J: TRBJ1-2
CDR3: CSAREPGRTNYGYTF
DNA: TGCAGTGCTAGAGAGCCTGGCAGAACTAACTATGGCTACACCTTC

size: NA
V: TRBV28
D: NA
J: TRBJ2-6
CDR3: CASRSGFLRDSGANVLTF
DNA: TGTGCCAGCCGGTCCGGGTTCCTTAGAGACTCTGGGGCCAACGTCCTGACTTTC

size: once
V: TRBV20-1
D: NA
J: TRBJ2-1
CDR3: CSAPDSFGDGGHEQFF
DNA: TGCAGTGCTCCAGATTCGTTCGGGGACGGGGGGCATGAGCAGTTCTTC

size: once
V: TRBV25-1
D: NA
J: TRBJ1-5
CDR3: CASSGPPQHF
DNA: TGTGCCAGCAGTGGTCCGCCCCAGCATTTT

size: NA
V: TRBV25-1
D: NA
J: TRBJ2-3
CDR3: CASSEFGQGHLTDMQYF
DNA: TGTGCCAGCAGTGAGTTTGGTCAGGGCCATCTCACAGATATGCAGTATTTT

size: few
V: TRBV6-6
D: TRBD1
J: TRBJ1-3
CDR3: CASSYSPDRRSGNTIYF
DNA: TGTGCCAGCAGTTACTCCCCGGACAGGCGCTCTGGAAACACCATATATTTT

size: NA
V: TRBV24-1
D: NA
J: TRBJ2-3
CDR3: CATSDFSSVETDTQYF
DNA: TGTGCCACCAGTGATTTCTCTAGCGTAGAGACAGATACGCAGTATTTT

size: NA
V: TRBV15
D: NA
J: TRBJ1-2
CDR3: CATSDQGYYGYTF
DNA: TGTGCCACCAGCGACCAGGGTTACTATGGCTACACCTTC

size: NA
V: TRBV6-2/TRBV6-3
D: NA
J: TRBJ2-7
CDR3: CASMTGQGAEQYF
DNA: TGTGCCTCGATGACAGGACAAGGGGCCGAGCAGTACTTC

size: few
V: TRBV20-1
D: TRBD2
J: TRBJ2-5
CDR3: CSASGAGVETQYF
DNA: TGCAGTGCTAGTGGGGCGGGGGTAGAGACCCAGTACTTC

size: NA
V: TRBV5-1
D: TRBD2
J: TRBJ2-1
CDR3: CASSSSSGGAREQFF
DNA: TGCGCCAGCAGCTCCTCTAGCGGGGGGGCAAGGGAGCAGTTCTTC

size: NA
V: TRBV29-1
D: NA
J: TRBJ2-2
CDR3: CSGRETGELFF
DNA: TGCAGCGGCAGGGAAACCGGGGAGCTGTTTTTT

size: NA
V: TRBV2
D: NA
J: TRBJ2-3
CDR3: CATRPGLLYTDTQYF
DNA: TGTGCCACCCGCCCGGGACTTTTATACACAGATACGCAGTATTTT

size: NA
V: TRBV4-1
D: NA
J: TRBJ1-2
CDR3: CASSPSTSNYGYTF
DNA: TGCGCCAGCAGCCCTTCGACATCGAACTATGGCTACACCTTC

size: NA
V: TRBV7-9
D: TRBD2
J: TRBJ2-5
CDR3: CASSPRRLAGPYQETQYF
DNA: TGTGCCAGCAGCCCTCGTAGACTAGCGGGACCATACCAAGAGACCCAGTACTTC

size: NA
V: TRBV5-1
D: NA
J: TRBJ1-1
CDR3: CASRNHTGRTEAFF
DNA: TGCGCCAGCAGAAACCATACAGGGAGAACTGAAGCTTTCTTT

size: NA
V: TRBV12-5
D: NA
J: TRBJ2-3
CDR3: CASVQDDSSTDTQYF
DNA: TGTGCTAGTGTCCAGGACGACTCTAGCACAGATACGCAGTATTTT

size: NA
V: TRBV28
D: TRBD2
J: TRBJ2-7
CDR3: CALRSGGPTYEQYF
DNA: TGTGCCCTAAGGAGCGGGGGGCCTACCTACGAGCAGTACTTC